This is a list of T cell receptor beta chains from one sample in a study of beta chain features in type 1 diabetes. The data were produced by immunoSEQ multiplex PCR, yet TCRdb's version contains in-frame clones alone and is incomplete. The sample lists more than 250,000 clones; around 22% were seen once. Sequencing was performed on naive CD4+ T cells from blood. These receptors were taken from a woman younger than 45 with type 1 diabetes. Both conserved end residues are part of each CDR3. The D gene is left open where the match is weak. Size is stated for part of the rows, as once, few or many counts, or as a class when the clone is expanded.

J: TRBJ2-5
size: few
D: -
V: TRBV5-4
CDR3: CASSLRRKGGTQYF
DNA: TGTGCCAGCAGCTTGAGGAGAAAGGGAGGGACCCAGTACTTC

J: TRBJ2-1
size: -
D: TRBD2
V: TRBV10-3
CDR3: CAIRGSSGSSYNEQFF
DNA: TGTGCCATCAGGGGGAGTAGCGGGAGCTCCTACAATGAGCAGTTCTTC

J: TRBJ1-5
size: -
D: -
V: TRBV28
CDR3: CASSLYTQPQHF
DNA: TGTGCCAGCAGTTTATACACTCAGCCCCAGCATTTT

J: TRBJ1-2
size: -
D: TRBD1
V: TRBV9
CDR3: CASSLTGGLNYGYTF
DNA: TGTGCCAGCAGCCTGACAGGGGGACTTAACTATGGCTACACCTTC

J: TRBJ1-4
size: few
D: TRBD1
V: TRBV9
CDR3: CASTTGQPNEKLFF
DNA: TGTGCCAGCACCACGGGACAGCCTAATGAAAAACTGTTTTTT

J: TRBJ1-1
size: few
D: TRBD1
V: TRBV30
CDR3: CAWSTGTGPEAFF
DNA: TGTGCCTGGAGTACGGGGACAGGGCCTGAAGCTTTCTTT

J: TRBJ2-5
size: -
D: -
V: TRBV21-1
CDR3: CASSKEDRQETQYF
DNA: TGTGCCAGCAGCAAAGAAGACAGGCAAGAGACCCAGTACTTC

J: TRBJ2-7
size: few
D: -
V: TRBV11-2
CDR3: CASSLLTYEQYF
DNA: TGTGCCAGCAGCTTGCTAACCTACGAGCAGTACTTC

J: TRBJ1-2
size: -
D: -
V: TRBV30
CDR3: CAWSSKAYGYTF
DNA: TGTGCCTGGAGTAGTAAAGCCTATGGCTACACCTTC

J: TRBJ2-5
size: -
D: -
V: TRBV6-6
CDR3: CASSPRGLQETQYF
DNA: TGTGCCAGCAGTCCGCGGGGCCTCCAAGAGACCCAGTACTTC

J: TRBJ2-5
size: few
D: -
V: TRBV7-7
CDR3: CASSNGETQYF
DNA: TGTGCTAGCAGCAACGGGGAGACCCAGTACTTC

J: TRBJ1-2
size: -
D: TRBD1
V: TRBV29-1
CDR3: CSVRTGNYGYTF
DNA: TGCAGCGTGAGGACAGGGAACTATGGCTACACCTTC

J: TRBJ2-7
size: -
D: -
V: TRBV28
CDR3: CASSLVGAFYEQYF
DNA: TGTGCCAGCAGTTTAGTGGGAGCTTTCTACGAGCAGTACTTC

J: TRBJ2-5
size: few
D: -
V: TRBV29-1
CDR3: CSVEHSLKTQYF
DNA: TGCAGCGTTGAACACAGTCTGAAGACCCAGTACTTC

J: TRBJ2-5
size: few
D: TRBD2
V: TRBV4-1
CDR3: CASSQDKSSGRIMGETQYF
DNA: TGCGCCAGCAGCCAAGATAAGTCTAGCGGGAGGATAATGGGTGAGACCCAGTACTTC

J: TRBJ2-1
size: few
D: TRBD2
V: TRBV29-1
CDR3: CSVDKRETPYNEQFF
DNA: TGCAGCGTTGATAAGCGGGAGACCCCCTACAATGAGCAGTTCTTC

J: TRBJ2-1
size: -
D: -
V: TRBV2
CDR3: CASSETPDSYNEQFF
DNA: TGTGCCAGCAGTGAGACTCCCGACTCCTACAATGAGCAGTTCTTC

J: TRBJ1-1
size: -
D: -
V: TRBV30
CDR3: CAWSVQEQGDEAFF
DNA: TGTGCCTGGAGTGTACAGGAACAGGGAGATGAAGCTTTCTTT